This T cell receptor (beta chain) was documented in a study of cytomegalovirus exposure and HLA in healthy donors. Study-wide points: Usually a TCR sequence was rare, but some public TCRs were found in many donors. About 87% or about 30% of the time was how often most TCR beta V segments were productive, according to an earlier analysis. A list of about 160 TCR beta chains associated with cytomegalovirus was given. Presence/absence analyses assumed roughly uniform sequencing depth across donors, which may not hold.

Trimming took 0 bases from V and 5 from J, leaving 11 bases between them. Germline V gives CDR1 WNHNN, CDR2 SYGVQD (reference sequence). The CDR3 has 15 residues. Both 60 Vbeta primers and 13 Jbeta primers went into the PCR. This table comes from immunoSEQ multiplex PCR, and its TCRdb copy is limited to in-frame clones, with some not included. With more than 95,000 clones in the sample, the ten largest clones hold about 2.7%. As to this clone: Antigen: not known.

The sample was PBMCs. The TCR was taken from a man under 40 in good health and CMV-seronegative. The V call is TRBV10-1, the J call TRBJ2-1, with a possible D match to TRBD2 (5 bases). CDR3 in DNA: TGCGCCAGCAGTGAGTCGGGAGCAGCCAACAATGAGCAGTTCTTC. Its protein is CASSESGAANNEQFF.